Described below is a single T cell receptor (beta chain) sequence and its context. Its antigen remains unidentified. These data belong to a study of T cells in localized non-small cell lung cancer. The J segment lost 6 bases and the V segment lost 5 bases, leaving 5 bases of the junction unmatched. CDR1 and CDR2 (germline): GTSNPN, SVGIG (reference sequence). The CDR3 runs to 13 residues. Findings and limits, study-wide: Adjacent lung had a median around 60 of the 100 largest tumor clones. Higher blood T cell density tracked longer overall survival. Uninvolved nearby lung showed the greatest T cell clonality, exceeding that found in tumor.

Assay: immunoSEQ multiplex PCR; the TCRdb copy retains only in-frame clones and omits some. The table lists about 59,000 clones, roughly nine tenths of them singletons. This receptor was obtained from a man between 40 and 75 years old with stage I lung adenocarcinoma. The chain carries TRBV30 and TRBJ2-7; 12 positions match TRBD1. Specimen: peripheral blood, collected before any cancer treatment. The CDR3 DNA reads TGTGCCTGGGGGACAGGGGGCGCATCCGAGCAGTACTTC. This encodes CAWGTGGASEQYF.